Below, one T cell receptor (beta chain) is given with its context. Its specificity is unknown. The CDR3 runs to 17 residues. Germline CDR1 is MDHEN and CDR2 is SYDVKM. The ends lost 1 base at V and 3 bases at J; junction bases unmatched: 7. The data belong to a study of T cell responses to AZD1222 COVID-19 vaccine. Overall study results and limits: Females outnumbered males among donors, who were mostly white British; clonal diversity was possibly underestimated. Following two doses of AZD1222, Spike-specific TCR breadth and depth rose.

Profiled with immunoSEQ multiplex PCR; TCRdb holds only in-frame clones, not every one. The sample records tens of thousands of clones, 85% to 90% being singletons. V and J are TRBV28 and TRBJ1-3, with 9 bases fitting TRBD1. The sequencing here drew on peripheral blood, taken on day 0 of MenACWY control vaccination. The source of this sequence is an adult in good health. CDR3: CASSLFPGQGSGNTIYF. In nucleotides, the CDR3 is TGTGCCAGCAGTTTATTTCCGGGACAGGGAAGTGGAAACACCATATATTTT. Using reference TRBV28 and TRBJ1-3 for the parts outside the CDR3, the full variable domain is DVKVTQSSRYLVKRTGEKVFLECVQDMDHENMFWYRQDPGLGLRLIYFSYDVKMKEKGDIPEGYSVSREKKERFSLILESASTNQTSMYLCASSLFPGQGSGNTIYFGEGSWLTVV.